Listed here are 20 T cell receptor beta chains from one sample, sequenced in a study of blood T cell repertoires in COVID-19. Sequencing was performed with immunoSEQ multiplex PCR; in TCRdb, only in-frame clones are kept and a portion is missing. This table has tens of thousands of clones, over 75% appearing once. Source material: peripheral blood. All receptors derive from a woman aged 55-69 years with acute or convalescent COVID-19.

This sequence joins TRBV24-1 and TRBJ2-2; 8 bases agree with TRBD2. V lost 0 bases to trimming and J lost 4 bases; unmatched junction nucleotides: 3. There are 16 residues in the CDR3. The germline V gene encodes CDR1 KGHDR and CDR2 SFDVKD. CDR3 sequence (DNA): TGTGCCACCAGTGATTTGCCTAGCGGGCCCACCGGGGAGCTGTTTTTT. This codes for CATSDLPSGPTGELFF.

The chain couples TRBV2 to TRBJ2-1, with 8 positions matching TRBD2. V shed 6 bases and J 4 bases; nucleotides not matched to a gene: 8. The CDR3 is made up of 15 amino acids. Germline CDR1 SNHLY, CDR2 FYNNEI. CDR3 in amino acids: CASSSWGTRYNEQFF. The CDR3 DNA follows: TGTGCCAGCAGCTCCTGGGGGACTAGATACAATGAGCAGTTCTTC.

The sample holds one count of this clone. The chain is built from TRBV4-1 and TRBJ2-3, with 9 bases matching TRBD1. CDR3 size: 17 residues. V shed 1 base, J shed 4 bases, and the junction held 9 bases outside the gene matches. Per the germline V gene, CDR1 is MGHRA and CDR2 is YSYEKL. The CDR3 coding sequence is TGCGCCAGCAGCCAAGTAGCCACAGGGGGCTCGGCAGATACGCAGTATTTT. It yields the protein CASSQVATGGSADTQYF.

This chain links TRBV10-2 with TRBJ2-1; 11 bases fit TRBD2. The V and J ends lost 3 bases and 9 bases, in that order; junction bases with no gene match: 7. This CDR3 region has 15 residues. Germline V CDR1 and CDR2: WSHSY, SAAADI. The CDR3 sequence is CASSETSGRWGEQFF. The CDR3 region has the DNA TGCGCCAGCAGTGAAACTAGCGGGAGATGGGGTGAGCAGTTCTTC.

The chain carries TRBV6-2 or TRBV6-3 and TRBJ2-2; the match to TRBD1 covers 10 bases. V trimming: 5 bases; J trimming: 5 bases; junction bases outside the gene matches: 11. CDR1 is MNHEY, CDR2 SVGEGT, per germline. CDR3 length: 17 amino acids. CDR3 coding DNA: TGTGCCAGCAGTCAGAGACAGGGGGCAAAATTAACCGGGGAGCTGTTTTTT. Translated, it gives CASSQRQGAKLTGELFF.

This chain links TRBV5-1 with TRBJ1-6, with D uncertain. The CDR3 totals 14 residues. The V gene's germline CDR1 is SGHRS and CDR2 YFSETQ. V lost 0 bases to trimming and J lost 3 bases, with 4 bases between them. CDR3 DNA: TGCGCCAGCAGCTTGGACAGCTATAATTCACCCCTCCACTTT. Translated, it gives CASSLDSYNSPLHF.

The rearrangement links TRBV9 to TRBJ2-1; TRBD2 matches 9 bases. CDR3 length: 16 amino acids. Losses at the gene ends were 4 bases for V and 9 bases for J; bases not matched to a gene: 14. Germline CDR1 is SGDLS and CDR2 is YYNGEE. CDR3 sequence (DNA): TGTGCCAGCAGCCCTCCGGGACTAGCTTTTCACAGTGAGCAGTTCTTC. Its protein is CASSPPGLAFHSEQFF.

The rearrangement links TRBV7-9 to TRBJ2-3; D not certain. V gave up 1 base and J gave up 2 bases, with 13 bases separating them. CDR1 and CDR2 (germline): SEHNR, FQNEAQ (reference sequence). The CDR3 totals 16 residues. The CDR3 sequence: CASSLGAYRITDTQYF. The CDR3 nucleotides read TGTGCCAGCAGCTTAGGGGCTTATAGGATCACAGATACGCAGTATTTT.

The chain has TRBV10-1 and TRBJ2-3; 11 bases line up with TRBD2. In germline, CDR1 is WNHNN, CDR2 SYGVQD (reference sequence). The CDR3 has 19 amino acids. With V trimmed by 2 bases and J by 3 bases, 13 bases remained unmatched. CDR3 residues: CASSEAGSGGAFGTDTQYF. In DNA, the CDR3 is TGCGCCAGCAGTGAGGCGGGTAGCGGGGGGGCTTTTGGGACAGATACGCAGTATTTT.

Of note for this clone: Other DNA sequences in the sample encode the same CDR3. The genes are TRBV18 and TRBJ2-5; D is uncertain. The CDR3 is 12 amino acids. Germline V gives CDR1 KGHSH, CDR2 LQKENI. Trimming removed 3 bases at V and 0 bases at J, with 2 bases between. The CDR3 DNA reads as TGTGCCAGCTCACCCAACCAAGAGACCCAGTACTTC. Translating it yields CASSPNQETQYF.

CDR3 coding DNA: TGTGCCAGCAGCGACAGGGTCGGATCCTATGGCTACACCTTC. It encodes CASSDRVGSYGYTF. This chain uses TRBV2 with TRBJ1-2; 7 bases line up with TRBD1. The V segment lost 6 bases and the J segment 4 bases; nucleotides outside the gene matches: 8. The V gene's germline CDR1 is SNHLY and CDR2 FYNNEI. The CDR3 covers 14 residues. Together with reference TRBV2 and TRBJ1-2, the CDR3 gives the full variable domain: EPEVTQTPSHQVTQMGQEVILRCVPISNHLYFYWYRQILGQKVEFLVSFYNNEISEKSEIFDDQFSVERPDGSNFTLKIRSTKLEDSAMYFCASSDRVGSYGYTFGSGTRLTVV.

The V call is TRBV19, the J call TRBJ1-1, with TRBD1 as a possible D gene (5 bases). Trimming took 4 bases from V and 5 from J, leaving 11 bases between them. This CDR3 region has 13 residues. The germline CDR1 and CDR2 sequences are LNHDA and SQIVND (reference sequence). This CDR3 reads CASSRAGRTEAFF. In DNA form, the CDR3 reads TGTGCCAGTAGTAGGGCAGGGCGGACTGAAGCTTTCTTT.

The rearrangement uses TRBV11-2 and TRBJ1-1; 8 nucleotides align to TRBD1. Germline CDR1 reads SGHAT; CDR2 reads FQNNGV. The CDR3 is made up of 14 amino acids. V lost 1 base, J lost 7 bases, and 5 bases stayed unmatched. The CDR3 DNA is TGTGCCAGCAGCTTAGGGTGGACAGGGATTGAAGCTTTCTTT. Translating it yields CASSLGWTGIEAFF. Complete variable domain (other parts from reference TRBV11-2 and TRBJ1-1): EAGVAQSPRYKIIEKRQSVAFWCNPISGHATLYWYQQILGQGPKLLIQFQNNGVVDDSQLPKDRFSAERLKGVDSTLKIQPAKLEDSAVYLCASSLGWTGIEAFFGQGTRLTVV.

V and J are TRBV5-3 and TRBJ1-2; perhaps TRBD1 as D (6 bases). TRBV5-3 is placed among ORFs of uncertain function. The V end was cut by 0 bases, the J end by 4 bases, with 10 bases between. This CDR3 spans 14 amino acids. DNA of the CDR3: TGTGCCAGAAGCTTGGTACAGGACAGCTATGGCTACACCTTC. Its translation is CARSLVQDSYGYTF.

This clone was detected a few times. This chain uses TRBV28 with TRBJ1-2; D unclear. The CDR3 length is 14 residues. CDR1 and CDR2 from the germline V gene are MDHEN and SYDVKM. Between the trimmed V and J ends, which lost 3 bases and 4 bases, there was a span of 12 bases. DNA of the CDR3: TGTGCCAGCAGTTTCGGGGTGGGGAGCTATGGCTACACCTTC. This sequence encodes CASSFGVGSYGYTF.

This clone was observed a single time. The chain employs TRBV6-2 or TRBV6-3 and TRBJ1-2; 9 positions agree with TRBD1. Germline CDR1 is MNHEY and CDR2 is SVGEGT. The CDR3 length is 17 residues. V lost 0 bases and J lost 7; bases outside the gene matches: 12. DNA of the CDR3: TGTGCCAGCAGTTACTCCGGGACAGGGAAGCGGGCTATTGGCTACACCTTC. This encodes CASSYSGTGKRAIGYTF.

The V and J genes are TRBV9 and TRBJ1-2; perhaps TRBD1 as D (6 bases). The CDR3 sequence is 14 residues long. Germline-derived CDR1 and CDR2 are SGDLS and YYNGEE. V lost 1 base and J 5 bases, leaving 12 bases between the germline ends. The CDR3 reads CASSVTGSAYGYTF. The CDR3 DNA reads TGTGCCAGCAGCGTAACAGGGAGCGCGTATGGCTACACCTTC.

The genes are TRBV5-1 and TRBJ1-1; no firm D call. The CDR3 spans 14 residues. Trimming removed 1 base from V and 4 bases from J, with 11 bases in between. The V gene's germline CDR1 is SGHRS and CDR2 YFSETQ. As DNA, the CDR3 is TGCGCCAGCAGCTTGTCCGGCAGGTTCACTGAAGCTTTCTTT. Translated: CASSLSGRFTEAFF.

The chain uses TRBV5-1 and TRBJ1-2; no firm D call. V shed 4 bases and J shed 4 bases, with 17 bases lying between them. Per the germline V gene, CDR1 is SGHRS and CDR2 is YFSETQ. CDR3 length: 15 residues. Here the CDR3 DNA reads TGCGCCAGCAGCCTTGCGGCGGGGATAAGCTATGGCTACACCTTC. Its protein product is CASSLAAGISYGYTF.

This clone appeared once. This sequence joins TRBV24-1 and TRBJ2-5; TRBD1 aligns across 8 bases. CDR3 length: 17 residues. Germline loops: CDR1 KGHDR, CDR2 SFDVKD. V was pared by 2 bases and J by 5 bases, with 12 bases of the junction left unmatched. CDR3: CATSDSGARGLVETQYF. Written as DNA, the CDR3 is TGTGCCACCAGTGATTCCGGGGCCAGGGGGCTGGTCGAGACCCAGTACTTC.